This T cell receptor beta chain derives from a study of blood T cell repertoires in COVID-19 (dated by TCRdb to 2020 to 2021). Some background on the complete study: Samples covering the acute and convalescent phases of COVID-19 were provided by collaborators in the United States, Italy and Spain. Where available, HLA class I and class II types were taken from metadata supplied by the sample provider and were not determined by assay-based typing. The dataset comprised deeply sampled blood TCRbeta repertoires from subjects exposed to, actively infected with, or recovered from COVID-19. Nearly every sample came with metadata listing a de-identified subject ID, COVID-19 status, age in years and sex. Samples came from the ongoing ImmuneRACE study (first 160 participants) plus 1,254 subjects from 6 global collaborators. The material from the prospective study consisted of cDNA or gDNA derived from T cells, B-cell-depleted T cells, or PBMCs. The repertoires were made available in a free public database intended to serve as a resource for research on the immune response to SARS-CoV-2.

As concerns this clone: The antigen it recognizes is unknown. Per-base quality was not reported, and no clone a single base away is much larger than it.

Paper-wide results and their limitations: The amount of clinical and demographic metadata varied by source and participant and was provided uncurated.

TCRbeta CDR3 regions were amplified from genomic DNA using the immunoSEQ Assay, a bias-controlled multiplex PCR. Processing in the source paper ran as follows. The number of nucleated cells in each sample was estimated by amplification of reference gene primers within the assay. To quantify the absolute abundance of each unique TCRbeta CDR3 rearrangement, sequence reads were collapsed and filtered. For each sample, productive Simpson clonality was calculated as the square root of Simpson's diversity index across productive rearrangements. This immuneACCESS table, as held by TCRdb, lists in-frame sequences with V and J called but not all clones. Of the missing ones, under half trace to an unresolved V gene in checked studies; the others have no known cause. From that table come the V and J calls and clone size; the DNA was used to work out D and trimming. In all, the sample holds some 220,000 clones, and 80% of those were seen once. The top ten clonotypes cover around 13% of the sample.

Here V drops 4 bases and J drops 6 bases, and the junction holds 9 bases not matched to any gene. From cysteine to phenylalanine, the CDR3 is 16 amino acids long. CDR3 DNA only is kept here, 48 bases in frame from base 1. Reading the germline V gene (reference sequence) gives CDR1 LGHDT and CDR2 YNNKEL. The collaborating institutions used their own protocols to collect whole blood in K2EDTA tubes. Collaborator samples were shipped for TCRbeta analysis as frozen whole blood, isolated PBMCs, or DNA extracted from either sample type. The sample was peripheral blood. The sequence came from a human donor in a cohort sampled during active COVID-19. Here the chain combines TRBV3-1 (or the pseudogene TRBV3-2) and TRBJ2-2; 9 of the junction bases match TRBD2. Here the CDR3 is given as CASSLDPGLAAGELFF. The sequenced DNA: TGTGCCAGCAGCCTGGATCCGGGACTAGCTGCCGGGGAGCTGTTTTTT.